The next 27 T cell receptor beta chains were all read from a single sample in a study of control samples from healthy donors and cancer patients. Libraries were prepared by immunoSEQ multiplex PCR; TCRdb keeps only in-frame clonotypes and omits some of them. The sample contains 150,000 to 200,000 clones, roughly 92% of which appear only once. Sequencing was done on a sample of blood. The receptor set was obtained from a man aged 30 to 45 in good health.

V and J are TRBV5-4 and TRBJ2-4; D is perhaps TRBD1 or TRBD2 (6 bases each). The V end was cut by 5 bases, the J end by 6 bases, with 12 bases between. The CDR3 totals 13 residues. Looked up from germline, CDR1 is SGHNT and CDR2 is YYREEE (reference sequence). CDR3 protein: CASSRGEVNIQYF. DNA of the CDR3: TGTGCCAGCAGTAGGGGGGAGGTAAACATTCAGTACTTC. Combining the CDR3 with reference TRBV5-4 and TRBJ2-4 gives the whole variable domain ETGVTQSPTHLIKTRGQQVTLRCSSQSGHNTVSWYQQALGQGPQFIFQYYREEENGRGNFPPRFSGLQFPNYSSELNVNALELDDSALYLCASSRGEVNIQYFGAGTRLSVL.

V is TRBV14 and J is TRBJ2-7, with 12 bases matching TRBD1. Germline V gene sequence: CDR1 SGHDN, CDR2 FVKESK. The CDR3 spans 14 residues. Trimming removed 4 bases from V and 5 bases from J; junction bases left unmatched: 3. CDR3 coding DNA: TGTGCCAGCAGCCTGGGGACAGGGGGCCACGAGCAGTACTTC. Its translation: CASSLGTGGHEQYF.

The chain recombines TRBV7-9 with TRBJ1-2; 8 nucleotides align to TRBD1. CDR1 SEHNR and CDR2 FQNEAQ come from the germline V gene (reference sequence). This CDR3 spans 16 amino acids. J lost 2 bases, V lost 1 base, and 6 bases had no gene match. DNA for the CDR3: TGTGCCAGCAGCTTAGTATGGGACAGGTGGAACTATGGCTACACCTTC. As protein: CASSLVWDRWNYGYTF.

The chain uses TRBV12-3 or TRBV12-4 and TRBJ2-1; D gene unclear. The CDR3 runs to 13 residues. V was cut by 1 base and J by 12 bases, with 13 bases left in between. CDR3 sequence: CASSLGVIRRQFF. The CDR3 DNA reads as TGTGCCAGCAGTTTAGGCGTGATTAGGAGGCAGTTCTTC.

This rearrangement joins TRBV18 to TRBJ1-2, with 10 bases identical to TRBD1. Germline V gene sequence: CDR1 KGHSH, CDR2 LQKENI. This CDR3 region has 16 residues. V dropped 0 bases and J dropped 2; count of bases not matched to a gene: 3. The CDR3 DNA reads as TGTGCCAGCTCACCACCGACGGGACAGGGGAACTATGGCTACACCTTC. Translated: CASSPPTGQGNYGYTF.

The chain recombines TRBV10-3 with TRBJ1-2, with 8 positions matching TRBD1. There are 13 residues in the CDR3. Germline V lookup: CDR1 ENHRY, CDR2 SYGVKD. Trimming removed 3 bases from V and 7 bases from J; junction bases left unmatched: 4. The CDR3: CAISDRGRVGYTF. Here the CDR3 DNA reads TGTGCCATCAGTGACAGGGGGCGGGTTGGCTACACCTTC.

The table lists this clone with a count of one. This chain links TRBV30 with TRBJ1-4; TRBD1 matches 7 bases. The CDR3 totals 14 residues. Germline V lookup: CDR1 GTSNPN, CDR2 SVGIG (reference sequence). V gave up 5 bases and J gave up 4 bases; unmatched junction bases: 7. CDR3 sequence reads: CAWQGGTLNEKLFF. In DNA, the CDR3 is TGTGCCTGGCAGGGGGGGACCCTTAATGAAAAACTGTTTTTT. Looking up the rest from reference TRBV30 and TRBJ1-4 gives the full variable domain: SQTIHQWPATLVQPVGSPLSLECTVEGTSNPNLYWYRQAAGRGLQLLFYSVGIGQISSEVPQNLSASRPQDRQFILSSKKLLLSDSGFYLCAWQGGTLNEKLFFGSGTQLSVL.

The genes are TRBV28 and TRBJ2-7; TRBD1 agrees at 7 bases. The length of the CDR3 is 14 residues. Germline V gene data show CDR1 as MDHEN and CDR2 as SYDVKM. With 3 bases clipped from V and 2 bases from J, the junction kept 4 bases outside the gene matches. The CDR3 nucleotides read TGTGCCAGCAGTTTCACAGGGGAGACCTACGAGCAGTACTTC. This codes for CASSFTGETYEQYF.

This clone was observed once. The CDR3 region is CASSLDLGRGQPQHF. The CDR3 DNA reads TGTGCCAGCAGCTTAGATCTGGGGAGGGGGCAGCCCCAGCATTTT. V usage is TRBV7-2 and J usage is TRBJ1-5; TRBD1 is a possible D gene (6 bases). CDR1 is SGHTA, CDR2 FQGNSA, per germline. The CDR3 is 15 amino acids. Trimming stripped 1 base from V and 7 bases from J, with 14 bases between.

A word on this clone: This specimen includes other DNA sequences encoding the same CDR3. This chain connects TRBV4-1 to TRBJ2-2; D gene ambiguous. Deletions cut 3 bases from V and 2 bases from J, with 4 bases between. Germline V gene sequence: CDR1 MGHRA, CDR2 YSYEKL. The length of the CDR3 is 13 residues. CDR3 sequence: CASSQSNTGELFF. In nucleotides, the CDR3 is TGCGCCAGCAGCCAGAGTAACACCGGGGAGCTGTTTTTT.

The chain carries TRBV7-8 and TRBJ2-3, with TRBD2 identical over 7 bases. After removal of 5 bases from V and 11 bases from J, the junction contained 16 bases not matched to a gene. CDR3 length equals 15 residues. Germline V lookup: CDR1 SGHVS, CDR2 FQNEAQ. This chain's CDR3 is CASSPEGTTRAGQYF. The CDR3 DNA follows: TGTGCCAGCAGCCCAGAGGGGACTACCAGGGCGGGGCAGTATTTT. Full variable domain (outside the CDR3, taken from reference TRBV7-8 and TRBJ2-3): GAGVSQSPRYKVAKRGQDVALRCDPISGHVSLFWYQQALGQGPEFLTYFQNEAQLDKSGLPSDRFFAERPEGSVSTLKIQRTQQEDSAVYLCASSPEGTTRAGQYFGPGTRLTVL.

In its sample, this clone was seen once. J is TRBJ2-1 and V is TRBV7-2; 9 bases align to TRBD1. The CDR3 covers 17 residues. Germline V gene lookup returns CDR1 SGHTA and CDR2 FQGNSA. The junction had 11 bases not matched to a gene; V was cut back by 5 bases and J by 3 bases. The CDR3 bases are TGTGCCAGCAGCATAGAGTCCGGGACAGGGCGCTACAATGAGCAGTTCTTC. The encoded protein is CASSIESGTGRYNEQFF.

The chain employs TRBV30 and TRBJ1-2, with D possibly being TRBD1 (5 bases). V was pared by 4 bases and J by 7 bases, with 16 bases between. The CDR3 is made up of 13 amino acids. CDR1 GTSNPN and CDR2 SVGIG come from the germline V gene (reference sequence). CDR3 sequence reads: CAWTSGTGLGYTF. CDR3 DNA sequence: TGTGCCTGGACCTCCGGAACGGGGCTTGGCTACACCTTC.

V usage is TRBV28 and J usage is TRBJ1-2; D unresolved. V was clipped by 4 bases and J by 8 bases, with 11 bases between them. Germline CDR1 reads MDHEN; CDR2 reads SYDVKM. The CDR3 contains 12 residues. The CDR3 here is CASSSPGGGYTF. For the CDR3, the DNA is TGTGCCAGCAGTTCCCCTGGAGGGGGCTACACCTTC.

The gene calls are TRBV28 and TRBJ1-2; D uncertain. This CDR3 is 13 amino acids long. Trimming left V 3 bases short and J 8 bases short, with 13 bases between. Germline CDR1 reads MDHEN; CDR2 reads SYDVKM. Here the CDR3 reads CASSLGRPIGYTF. The CDR3 DNA is TGTGCCAGCAGTTTGGGCAGGCCGATCGGCTACACCTTC.

This chain links TRBV6-6 with TRBJ1-2; the D is unclear. The CDR3 has 15 amino acids. Trimming took off 0 bases at V and 4 bases at J, with 12 bases between the two ends. Germline V gives CDR1 MNHNY, CDR2 SVGAGI (reference sequence). The CDR3 sequence: CASSYSVGRPYGYTF. For the CDR3, the DNA is TGTGCCAGCAGTTACTCGGTTGGCAGACCCTATGGCTACACCTTC.

The chain carries TRBV6-5 and TRBJ2-3; 11 positions agree with TRBD2. The CDR3 spans 16 residues. V lost 0 bases, J lost 4 bases, and 3 bases stayed unmatched. CDR1 and CDR2 (germline): MNHEY, SVGAGI. Here the CDR3 DNA reads TGTGCCAGCAGTTACTCGACTAGCGGGGCCGCAGATACGCAGTATTTT. Amino acid sequence: CASSYSTSGAADTQYF.

The chain joins TRBV6-5 to TRBJ1-1; 8 bases are shared with TRBD1. The CDR3 is made up of 13 amino acids. V lost 5 bases and J lost 5; bases outside the gene matches: 4. In germline, CDR1 is MNHEY, CDR2 SVGAGI. The CDR3 region is CASSQQGGTEAFF. The CDR3, as DNA: TGTGCCAGCAGTCAACAGGGGGGGACTGAAGCTTTCTTT.

The J gene is TRBJ2-1, the V gene TRBV10-3; TRBD2 matches 11 bases. Germline CDR1 ENHRY, CDR2 SYGVKD. There are 16 residues in the CDR3. Trimming removed 2 bases from V and 7 bases from J; junction bases left unmatched: 7. The CDR3 sequence: CAISEPSGGSGNEQFF. The CDR3 DNA reads as TGTGCCATCAGTGAGCCTAGCGGGGGGTCCGGGAATGAGCAGTTCTTC.

This clone was picked up one time. The V call is TRBV3-1 (or the pseudogene TRBV3-2), the J call TRBJ1-1, with D perhaps TRBD1 (5 bases). V lost 4 bases, J lost 6 bases, and 12 bases lay in between. The CDR3 totals 13 residues. Per germline, CDR1 LGHDT and CDR2 YNNKEL (reference sequence). The CDR3 region is CASSPGPVPEAFF. DNA for the CDR3: TGTGCCAGCAGCCCGGGACCGGTCCCTGAAGCTTTCTTT.

CDR3 protein: CASSPRGLARYDSYEQYF. The CDR3 DNA reads TGTGCCAGCAGCCCGAGGGGACTAGCGAGATACGATTCCTACGAGCAGTACTTC. V is TRBV5-6 and J is TRBJ2-7; TRBD2 aligns across 10 bases. There are 18 residues in the CDR3. The ends lost 4 bases at V and 1 base at J; junction bases unmatched: 14. Germline CDR1 is SGHDT and CDR2 is YYEEEE.

This rearrangement joins TRBV18 to TRBJ1-6, with TRBD1 matching 10 bases. The V gene's germline CDR1 is KGHSH and CDR2 LQKENI. The CDR3 sequence is 14 residues long. Unmatched junction bases numbered 3, after V lost 3 bases and J lost 10 bases. The CDR3 here is CASSPGQGDSPLHF. The CDR3 region has the DNA TGTGCCAGCTCACCCGGACAGGGGGACTCACCCCTCCACTTT. The variable domain in full, with the rest retrieved from reference TRBV18 and TRBJ1-6, is NAGVMQNPRHLVRRRGQEARLRCSPMKGHSHVYWYRQLPEEGLKFMVYLQKENIIDESGMPKERFSAEFPKEGPSILRIQQVVRGDSAAYFCASSPGQGDSPLHFGNGTRLTVT.

CDR3 sequence: CASSLYRGGPDTQYF. The DNA of the CDR3 is TGTGCCAGCAGTTTATACCGGGGGGGCCCAGATACGCAGTATTTT. The chain carries TRBV27 and TRBJ2-3, with 8 bases lining up with TRBD2. Trimming at V came to 1 base and at J to 4 bases, leaving 4 bases not matched to a gene. The CDR3 consists of 15 residues. Per the germline V gene, CDR1 is MNHEY and CDR2 is SMNVEV (reference sequence).

This rearrangement joins TRBV4-3 to TRBJ2-3, with D perhaps TRBD2 (6 bases). Per the germline V gene, CDR1 is LGHNA and CDR2 is YSLEER. V dropped 1 base and J dropped 0 bases, with 11 bases sitting between them. This CDR3 comprises 16 residues. The CDR3 protein is CASSQVGRESTDTQYF. The CDR3 DNA sequence: TGCGCCAGCAGCCAAGTAGGGCGGGAAAGCACAGATACGCAGTATTTT.

The J gene is TRBJ1-2, the V gene TRBV5-4; D is ambiguous. The CDR3 spans 13 residues. In germline, CDR1 is SGHNT, CDR2 YYREEE (reference sequence). V was pared by 0 bases and J by 8 bases, with 11 bases between. The CDR3 region is CASSLDGLGGYTF. Here the CDR3 DNA reads TGTGCCAGCAGCTTGGACGGGCTTGGGGGCTACACCTTC.

The J gene is TRBJ2-3, the V gene TRBV18; 8 bases align to TRBD1. Losses at the gene ends were 1 base for V and 5 bases for J; bases not matched to a gene: 8. Looked up from germline, CDR1 is KGHSH and CDR2 is LQKENI. The length of the CDR3 is 16 residues. The CDR3 loop is CASSPQGRGPRDTQYF. The CDR3 nucleotides are TGTGCCAGCTCACCACAAGGCAGGGGGCCGAGAGATACGCAGTATTTT.

V and J are TRBV30 and TRBJ2-1, with D possibly matching TRBD1 (6 bases). CDR1 is GTSNPN and CDR2 is SVGIG in the germline V gene (reference sequence). This CDR3 spans 15 amino acids. V was clipped by 2 bases and J by 0 bases, with 11 bases between them. The CDR3 loop is CAWSQGSFSYNEQFF. DNA of the CDR3: TGTGCCTGGAGTCAGGGGAGCTTCTCCTACAATGAGCAGTTCTTC. Combining the CDR3 with reference TRBV30 and TRBJ2-1 gives the whole variable domain SQTIHQWPATLVQPVGSPLSLECTVEGTSNPNLYWYRQAAGRGLQLLFYSVGIGQISSEVPQNLSASRPQDRQFILSSKKLLLSDSGFYLCAWSQGSFSYNEQFFGPGTRLTVL.